These 4 T cell receptor beta chains came from one sample sequenced in a study of human T cells and chemical hapten exposure. The sample's time point: patch test 1, 2 weeks after DPC sensitization. The treatment is: therapeutic diphenylcyclopropenone sensitization with weekly scalp DPC. Each CDR3 protein gets one entry after TCRdb re-called the RACE reads with MiXCR. Of fewer than 130,000 distinct CDR3 sequences in the sample, more than 9.5% were seen once. The source was whole blood, collected in connection with sensitization to the hapten diphenylcyclopropenone (DPC). These receptors were collected from a woman in her forties with alopecia areata. Some clones in this sample may be carry-over from other donors' samples.

The chain employs TRBV20-1 and TRBJ2-1, with 7 bases that match TRBD2. V trimming: 5 bases; J trimming: 10 bases; junction bases outside the gene matches: 5. CDR3 length: 11 residues. CDR1 DFQATT and CDR2 SNEGSKA come from the germline V gene (reference sequence). The CDR3 DNA follows: TGCAGTGCTCCCGCGACTAGCGAGCAGTTCTTC. It encodes CSAPATSEQFF.

This clonotype was seen a handful of times. The gene calls are TRBV19 and TRBJ2-7; TRBD2 matches at 14 bases. Per the germline V gene, CDR1 is LNHDA and CDR2 is SQIVND (reference sequence). J lost 5 bases, V lost 5 bases, and 11 bases had no gene match. This CDR3 spans 17 amino acids. The CDR3 DNA is TGTGCCAGTAGTCCGGCGGGACTAGCGGGAGTGGGGGACGAGCAGTACTTC. It specifies CASSPAGLAGVGDEQYF.

The chain has TRBV19 and TRBJ2-3; D remains unclear. CDR3 size: 15 residues. Germline CDR1 is LNHDA and CDR2 is SQIVND (reference sequence). Trimming removed 0 bases at V and 1 base at J, with 8 bases between. CDR3 DNA: TGTGCCAGTAGTATAGAGTCTCCAGGCACAGATACGCAGTATTTT. The encoded protein is CASSIESPGTDTQYF.

This clonotype turned up a few times. The genes are TRBV5-4 and TRBJ2-3, with 7 bases that match TRBD1. CDR1 is SGHNT and CDR2 is YYREEE in the germline V gene (reference sequence). The V gene end was trimmed by 4 bases and the J gene end by 5 bases; junction bases not matched to a gene: 4. The CDR3 covers 13 residues. In DNA, the CDR3 is TGTGCCAGCAGCCTCCGACAGGGAGATACGCAGTATTTT. Protein product: CASSLRQGDTQYF.